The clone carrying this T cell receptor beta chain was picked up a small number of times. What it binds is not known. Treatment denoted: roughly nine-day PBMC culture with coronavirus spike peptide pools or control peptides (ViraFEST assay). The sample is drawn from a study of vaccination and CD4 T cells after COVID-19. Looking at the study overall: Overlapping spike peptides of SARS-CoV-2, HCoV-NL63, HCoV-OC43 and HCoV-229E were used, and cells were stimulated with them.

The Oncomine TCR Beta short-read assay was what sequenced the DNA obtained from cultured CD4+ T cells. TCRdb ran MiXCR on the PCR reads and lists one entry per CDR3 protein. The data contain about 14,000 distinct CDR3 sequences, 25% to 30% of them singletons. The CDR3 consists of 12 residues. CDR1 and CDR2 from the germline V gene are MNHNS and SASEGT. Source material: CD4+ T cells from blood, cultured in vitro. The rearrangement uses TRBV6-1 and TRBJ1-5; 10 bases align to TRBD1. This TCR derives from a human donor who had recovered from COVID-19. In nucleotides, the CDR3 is TGTGCGACCGGGACAGGGGATCAGCCCCAGCATTTT. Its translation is CATGTGDQPQHF.